These 23 T cell receptor beta chains were sequenced from one sample in a study of T cell responses to AZD1222 COVID-19 vaccine. Libraries were prepared by immunoSEQ multiplex PCR; TCRdb keeps only in-frame clonotypes and omits some of them. Of 150,000 or so clones listed, around 93% are singletons. Sequences were derived from peripheral blood, sampled on day 0 of AZD1222 vaccination. Every receptor here comes from an adult in good health.

This sequence joins TRBV9 and TRBJ2-3; D ambiguous. The CDR3 totals 15 residues. In germline, CDR1 is SGDLS, CDR2 YYNGEE. Trimming pared 4 bases from V and 3 bases from J, leaving 15 bases between. The CDR3 loop reads CASSFSPSPTDTQYF. CDR3 DNA: TGTGCCAGCAGCTTCAGCCCAAGTCCAACAGATACGCAGTATTTT.

V is TRBV7-9 and J is TRBJ2-7; no firm D call. Per germline, CDR1 SEHNR and CDR2 FQNEAQ (reference sequence). CDR3 size: 12 residues. Deletions cut 4 bases from V and 4 bases from J, with 8 bases between. The CDR3 DNA reads TGTGCCAGCAGCTCCTCCCGGTACGAGCAGTACTTC. Residues: CASSSSRYEQYF.

The V gene is TRBV10-2, the J gene TRBJ2-3; 12 bases are shared with TRBD2. With V trimmed by 4 bases and J by 4 bases, 3 bases remained unmatched. The CDR3 sequence is 15 residues long. CDR1 and CDR2 (germline): WSHSY, SAAADI. CDR3 in DNA: TGCGCCAGCAGTGCTAGCGGGAGGGGACCAGATACGCAGTATTTT. This codes for CASSASGRGPDTQYF.

The chain couples TRBV28 to TRBJ1-1; tentatively, D is TRBD1 (6 bases). The ends were cut back, 5 bases at V and 4 bases at J, with 14 bases in the middle. Germline values: CDR1 MDHEN, CDR2 SYDVKM. The CDR3 loop spans 14 amino acids. This CDR3 reads CASSIRGGGTEAFF. The CDR3 DNA reads TGTGCCAGCAGTATCAGGGGCGGGGGCACTGAAGCTTTCTTT.

J is TRBJ2-1 and V is TRBV6-5; 8 bases are shared with TRBD1. The length of the CDR3 is 15 residues. The J segment lost 1 base and the V segment lost 6 bases, leaving 5 bases of the junction unmatched. CDR1 is MNHEY and CDR2 is SVGAGI in the germline V gene. The CDR3, as DNA: TGTGCCAGCAGGACAGGGGACAGGTCCTACAATGAGCAGTTCTTC. It specifies CASRTGDRSYNEQFF.

The V and J genes are TRBV7-3 and TRBJ2-7; tentative D call: TRBD2 (6 bases). The V and J ends lost 5 bases and 3 bases respectively, with 11 bases between them. Germline CDR1 SGHTA, CDR2 FQGTGA. This CDR3 spans 13 amino acids. The CDR3 DNA reads TGTGCCAGCAGCGCCATGGGGGGCTACGAGCAGTACTTC. Protein product: CASSAMGGYEQYF. Drawing the rest from reference TRBV7-3 and TRBJ2-7, the complete variable domain is GAGVSQTPSNKVTEKGKYVELRCDPISGHTALYWYRQSLGQGPEFLIYFQGTGAADDSGLPNDRFFAVRPEGSVSTLKIQRTERGDSAVYLCASSAMGGYEQYFGPGTRLTVT.

V is TRBV5-1 and J is TRBJ1-1, with no clear D. This CDR3 region has 15 residues. In germline, CDR1 is SGHRS, CDR2 YFSETQ. Deletions cut 2 bases from V and 2 bases from J, with 13 bases between. The CDR3 reads CASSLTAGPNTEAFF. In DNA, the CDR3 is TGCGCCAGCAGCTTAACAGCAGGTCCTAACACTGAAGCTTTCTTT.

CDR3 protein: CASSLSSGTRAYSYEQYF. The CDR3 DNA follows: TGTGCCAGCAGTTTATCCTCCGGGACTAGGGCGTACTCCTACGAGCAGTACTTC. The genes are TRBV27 and TRBJ2-7, with 8 bases lining up with TRBD2. V dropped 0 bases and J dropped 0; count of bases not matched to a gene: 10. CDR1 is MNHEY, CDR2 SMNVEV, per germline (reference sequence). The CDR3 extends over 18 amino acids.

This chain connects TRBV5-1 to TRBJ2-7, with D tentatively TRBD1 or TRBD2 (6 bases each). This CDR3 has 15 amino acids. Trimming removed 0 bases at V and 3 bases at J, with 13 bases between. The germline V gene has CDR1 SGHRS and CDR2 YFSETQ. The CDR3 DNA reads as TGCGCCAGCAGCTTGGAACGGGGGCCAATCTACGAGCAGTACTTC. As protein: CASSLERGPIYEQYF.

The gene calls are TRBV27 and TRBJ1-2; D remains unclear. The V end lost 5 bases, the J end lost 6 bases, and 13 bases lay between the germline ends. Germline CDR1 is MNHEY and CDR2 is SMNVEV (reference sequence). The CDR3 contains 13 residues. CDR3 sequence: CASSPDWKNGYTF. The CDR3 DNA reads TGTGCCAGCAGTCCAGACTGGAAAAATGGCTACACCTTC.

The chain is built from TRBV24-1 and TRBJ1-2; D possibly corresponds to TRBD1 (5 bases). This CDR3 has 15 residues. The V end was cut by 1 base, the J end by 3 bases, with 11 bases between. Germline V gives CDR1 KGHDR, CDR2 SFDVKD. The CDR3, as DNA: TGTGCCACCAGTGATTTTAACCAGGGTTACTATGGCTACACCTTC. This translates into CATSDFNQGYYGYTF.

This CDR3 reads CSVEVPVTTEAFF. CDR3 in DNA: TGCAGCGTTGAAGTCCCGGTAACCACTGAAGCTTTCTTT. The J gene is TRBJ1-1, the V gene TRBV29-1; D is unclear. Deletions cut 1 base from V and 4 bases from J, with 10 bases between. Germline lookup yields CDR1 SQVTM and CDR2 ANQGSEA. This CDR3 is 13 amino acids long.

The rearrangement links TRBV6-1 to TRBJ1-1, with 7 bases fitting TRBD1. Germline V gene data show CDR1 as MNHNS and CDR2 as SASEGT. CDR3 length: 14 residues. The V segment lost 1 base and the J segment 5 bases; nucleotides outside the gene matches: 4. CDR3 DNA sequence: TGTGCCAGCAGTGAAGGGACAGGAGGGACTGAAGCTTTCTTT. Translation: CASSEGTGGTEAFF.

DNA for the CDR3: TGTGCCAGTAGTATCTCCTGGACAGGGGACTATGGCTACACCTTC. Its protein product is CASSISWTGDYGYTF. V and J are TRBV19 and TRBJ1-2; 9 nucleotides align to TRBD1. Germline V gives CDR1 LNHDA, CDR2 SQIVND (reference sequence). The J segment lost 3 bases and the V segment lost 3 bases, leaving 5 bases of the junction unmatched. This CDR3 region has 15 residues.

V usage is TRBV27 and J usage is TRBJ2-2, with D tentatively TRBD2 (6 bases). V was cut by 0 bases and J by 8 bases, with 10 bases left in between. The CDR3 is 14 residues long. Germline V lookup: CDR1 MNHEY, CDR2 SMNVEV (reference sequence). The CDR3 loop is CASSLSRGDGELFF. The CDR3 DNA is TGTGCCAGCAGTTTATCGCGGGGCGATGGGGAGCTGTTTTTT.

The sample holds one count of this clone. The rearrangement uses TRBV7-2 and TRBJ2-6; 9 bases are shared with TRBD1. CDR1 is SGHTA and CDR2 is FQGNSA in the germline V gene. The CDR3 totals 17 residues. J lost 4 bases, V lost 4 bases, and 8 bases had no gene match. CDR3 in DNA: TGTGCCAGCAGCTCAACCGGGACAGGGTCCGGGGCCAACGTCCTGACTTTC. Its protein is CASSSTGTGSGANVLTF.

The chain couples TRBV19 to TRBJ2-7; no reliable D call. The CDR3 consists of 13 residues. CDR1 is LNHDA and CDR2 is SQIVND in the germline V gene (reference sequence). The V end was cut by 5 bases, the J end by 2 bases, with 10 bases between. The CDR3 DNA reads TGTGCCAGTAGTGCGAGCGTCGCCTACGAGCAGTACTTC. It yields the protein CASSASVAYEQYF. The entire variable domain, with the rest obtained from reference TRBV19 and TRBJ2-7, is as follows: DGGITQSPKYLFRKEGQNVTLSCEQNLNHDAMYWYRQDPGQGLRLIYYSQIVNDFQKGDIAEGYSVSREKKESFPLTVTSAQKNPTAFYLCASSASVAYEQYFGPGTRLTVT.

The CDR3 is CASSLPGRNSYEQYF. The CDR3 DNA reads TGTGCCAGCAGTTTACCGGGACGGAACTCCTACGAGCAGTACTTC. This chain joins TRBV27 and TRBJ2-7; either TRBD1 or TRBD2 may fit D (5 bases each). The CDR3 sequence is 15 residues long. V was trimmed by 2 bases and J by 0 bases, leaving 11 bases between them. Germline CDR1 MNHEY, CDR2 SMNVEV (reference sequence).

V and J are TRBV7-2 and TRBJ2-7; 10 bases map to TRBD2. V lost 0 bases and J lost 6; bases outside the gene matches: 14. The CDR3 runs to 18 residues. Germline V gives CDR1 SGHTA, CDR2 FQGNSA. This CDR3 is CASSLAPGSSGRGSEQYF. In DNA, the CDR3 is TGTGCCAGCAGCTTAGCTCCTGGCTCCAGCGGGAGGGGGTCCGAGCAGTACTTC.

The CDR3 bases are TGTGCCAGCAGTTTAAGGGCGGAGACCCAGTACTTC. Residues: CASSLRAETQYF. The rearrangement uses TRBV28 and TRBJ2-5; D is uncertain. Germline CDR1 reads MDHEN; CDR2 reads SYDVKM. This CDR3 comprises 12 residues. V was cut by 2 bases and J by 5 bases, with 6 bases left in between.

This clone was observed a single time. DNA for the CDR3: TGTGCCAGCAGCCCTACAGGGGTCTATGGCTACACCTTC. Translating it yields CASSPTGVYGYTF. The J gene is TRBJ1-2, the V gene TRBV3-1 (or the pseudogene TRBV3-2); 7 bases agree with TRBD1. Looked up from germline, CDR1 is LGHDT and CDR2 is YNNKEL (reference sequence). There are 13 residues in the CDR3. The V gene end was trimmed by 4 bases and the J gene end by 4 bases; junction bases not matched to a gene: 3.

This chain links TRBV28 with TRBJ1-3, with TRBD1 as a possible D gene (6 bases). Germline V gene data show CDR1 as MDHEN and CDR2 as SYDVKM. The CDR3 consists of 15 residues. Trimming removed 4 bases at V and 0 bases at J, with 10 bases between. This chain's CDR3 is CASSSGDLSGNTIYF. For the CDR3, the DNA is TGTGCCAGCAGTTCAGGGGACCTCTCTGGAAACACCATATATTTT. The variable domain in full, with the rest retrieved from reference TRBV28 and TRBJ1-3, is DVKVTQSSRYLVKRTGEKVFLECVQDMDHENMFWYRQDPGLGLRLIYFSYDVKMKEKGDIPEGYSVSREKKERFSLILESASTNQTSMYLCASSSGDLSGNTIYFGEGSWLTVV.

This clone is a singleton in its sample. V usage is TRBV3-1 (or the pseudogene TRBV3-2) and J usage is TRBJ2-1, with 9 positions matching TRBD2. Germline V gene data show CDR1 as LGHDT and CDR2 as YNNKEL (reference sequence). The V gene end was trimmed by 2 bases and the J gene end by 9 bases; junction bases not matched to a gene: 8. This CDR3 is 15 amino acids long. CDR3 loop: CASSQRLAVRGEQFF. In DNA form, the CDR3 reads TGTGCCAGCAGCCAACGACTAGCGGTTCGAGGTGAGCAGTTCTTC.